This entry lists 27 T cell receptor beta chains sequenced from one sample in a study of blood T cell repertoires in COVID-19. Repertoires were generated with immunoSEQ multiplex PCR, while TCRdb's copy carries only in-frame clones and drops some. The sample includes 150,000 to 200,000 clones, 80% to 90% of them seen just once. The sequencing sample was made of peripheral blood. Receptors originate from a man younger than 30 who had recovered from COVID-19.

J is TRBJ1-2 and V is TRBV25-1; TRBD1 matches at 7 bases. The V and J ends lost 2 bases and 0 bases, in that order; junction bases with no gene match: 6. CDR1 and CDR2 from the germline V gene are MGHDK and SYGVNS. This CDR3 contains 16 residues. DNA for the CDR3: TGTGCCAGCAGTGAACCCGGGACAGCAACTAACTATGGCTACACCTTC. It is translated as CASSEPGTATNYGYTF.

There are a few counts of this clone. The chain carries TRBV4-3 and TRBJ2-7; a possible D gene is TRBD2 (5 bases). V shed 0 bases and J shed 6 bases, with 9 bases lying between them. The germline V gene has CDR1 LGHNA and CDR2 YSLEER. This CDR3 region has 13 residues. The CDR3 spells CASSQDWSGEQYF. CDR3 bases: TGCGCCAGCAGCCAAGATTGGAGCGGCGAGCAGTACTTC.

J is TRBJ2-1 and V is TRBV27, with D hard to call. Germline CDR1 and CDR2: MNHEY and SMNVEV (reference sequence). Trimming cost V 2 bases and J 6 bases, with 8 bases left between them. The CDR3 covers 13 residues. CDR3 DNA sequence: TGTGCCAGCAGTTTAATACCCGGCAATGAGCAGTTCTTC. Translating it yields CASSLIPGNEQFF.

The V and J genes are TRBV11-2 and TRBJ2-7; perhaps TRBD1 as D (6 bases). Trimming left V 3 bases short and J 3 bases short, with 12 bases between. This CDR3 has 14 amino acids. Germline V CDR1 and CDR2: SGHAT, FQNNGV. The CDR3, as DNA: TGTGCCAGCAGCTTGCAGGGGCACAACTACGAGCAGTACTTC. Translating gives CASSLQGHNYEQYF. The full variable domain, its missing parts supplied by reference TRBV11-2 and TRBJ2-7, is EAGVAQSPRYKIIEKRQSVAFWCNPISGHATLYWYQQILGQGPKLLIQFQNNGVVDDSQLPKDRFSAERLKGVDSTLKIQPAKLEDSAVYLCASSLQGHNYEQYFGPGTRLTVT.

Written as DNA, the CDR3 is TGCGCCAGCAGCGCCTCCGGGACAATCGGGCAGCCCCAGCATTTT. Translating it yields CASSASGTIGQPQHF. V is TRBV5-1 and J is TRBJ1-5; possible D gene TRBD1, 6 bases. Trimming removed 4 bases from V and 7 bases from J, with 18 bases in between. This CDR3 is 15 amino acids long. The germline V gene has CDR1 SGHRS and CDR2 YFSETQ.

The V and J genes are TRBV4-3 and TRBJ2-2, with 8 bases lining up with TRBD1. Germline CDR1 is LGHNA and CDR2 is YSLEER. The J segment lost 5 bases and the V segment lost 3 bases, leaving 5 bases of the junction unmatched. The CDR3 length is 15 residues. The CDR3 DNA reads TGCGCCAGCAGCCAGAGGACAGGGAAAACCGGGGAGCTGTTTTTT. This codes for CASSQRTGKTGELFF.

The chain couples TRBV19 to TRBJ1-2; D perhaps matches TRBD1 (6 bases). The germline V gene has CDR1 LNHDA and CDR2 SQIVND (reference sequence). The CDR3 extends over 16 amino acids. With 7 bases removed from V and 4 bases from J, the gap between germline ends came to 22 bases. Written as DNA, the CDR3 is TGTGCCAGTATAGGGAGTCGGGGGGCGCTTGGCTATGGCTACACCTTC. The encoded protein is CASIGSRGALGYGYTF.

Turning to this clone: The sample has other DNA sequences that encode this CDR3 too. This rearrangement joins TRBV9 to TRBJ1-4; a weak D match, TRBD1 (5 bases). The CDR3 sequence is 14 residues long. The V end lost 2 bases, the J end lost 8 bases, and 13 bases lay between the germline ends. The germline CDR1 and CDR2 sequences are SGDLS and YYNGEE. The DNA for the CDR3 is TGTGCCAGCAGCGTCTCCGGGGCGGGGGAAAAACTGTTTTTT. Protein sequence: CASSVSGAGEKLFF.

This rearrangement joins TRBV7-2 to TRBJ2-5; D is unresolved. Germline V gene lookup returns CDR1 SGHTA and CDR2 FQGNSA. Trimming removed 2 bases at V and 5 bases at J, with 15 bases between. The CDR3 covers 15 residues. CDR3 protein: CASSLLVSGRETQYF. CDR3 in DNA: TGTGCCAGCAGCTTACTGGTTTCTGGCAGGGAGACCCAGTACTTC.

This sequence joins TRBV4-3 and TRBJ2-5; 11 bases are shared with TRBD2. The CDR3 has 16 amino acids. V lost 4 bases, J lost 4 bases, and 8 bases stayed unmatched. Germline loops: CDR1 LGHNA, CDR2 YSLEER. The CDR3 DNA reads as TGCGCCAGCAGCCGCCAACTAGCGGGAGTAGGAGAGACCCAGTACTTC. Residues: CASSRQLAGVGETQYF.

This chain links TRBV2 with TRBJ2-2; 7 bases fit TRBD1. Germline V gene lookup returns CDR1 SNHLY and CDR2 FYNNEI. V lost 7 bases, J lost 0 bases, and 11 bases stayed unmatched. The CDR3 is 17 residues long. Here the CDR3 DNA reads TGTGCCAGCATGCAGGATCCCGGGACAGCGAACACCGGGGAGCTGTTTTTT. It specifies CASMQDPGTANTGELFF.

This chain uses TRBV30 with TRBJ1-1, with 10 bases that match TRBD1. Germline V gene data show CDR1 as GTSNPN and CDR2 as SVGIG (reference sequence). This CDR3 spans 12 amino acids. V was pared by 7 bases and J by 4 bases, with 3 bases of the junction left unmatched. This chain's CDR3 is CALGQGITEAFF. The CDR3 DNA follows: TGTGCCTTGGGACAGGGGATCACTGAAGCTTTCTTT.

The chain is built from TRBV5-1 and TRBJ2-1, with 10 bases fitting TRBD2. The V gene's germline CDR1 is SGHRS and CDR2 YFSETQ. With 1 base clipped from V and 9 bases from J, the junction kept 10 bases outside the gene matches. The CDR3 sequence is 16 residues long. The CDR3 reads CASSLSSSSGSTEQFF. For the CDR3, the DNA is TGCGCCAGCAGCTTGAGTAGCTCTAGCGGGAGTACTGAGCAGTTCTTC. Full variable domain (missing parts from reference TRBV5-1 and TRBJ2-1): KAGVTQTPRYLIKTRGQQVTLSCSPISGHRSVSWYQQTPGQGLQFLFEYFSETQRNKGNFPGRFSGRQFSNSRSEMNVSTLELGDSALYLCASSLSSSSGSTEQFFGPGTRLTVL.

The genes are TRBV12-5 and TRBJ1-1; D unclear. The germline CDR1 and CDR2 sequences are LGHNT and FRNRAP. Between the trimmed V and J ends, which lost 1 base and 3 bases, there was a span of 9 bases. The length of the CDR3 is 14 residues. CDR3 DNA sequence: TGTGCTAGTGGTTTGGGTCTCGGGGACACTGAAGCTTTCTTT. Translation: CASGLGLGDTEAFF.

V gene TRBV6-5 combines with J gene TRBJ1-1, with a tentative D call TRBD1 (6 bases). The V end lost 11 bases, the J end lost 0 bases, and 13 bases lay between the germline ends. The germline CDR1 and CDR2 sequences are MNHEY and SVGAGI. This CDR3 has 13 amino acids. The CDR3 DNA follows: TGTGCCGGTTCAGGGGCGATGAACACTGAAGCTTTCTTT. Its translation is CAGSGAMNTEAFF.

V and J are TRBV2 and TRBJ2-1; D is perhaps TRBD2 (5 bases). CDR3 size: 16 residues. V lost 8 bases and J lost 3, with 20 bases in between. CDR1 and CDR2 (germline): SNHLY, FYNNEI. CDR3 amino acids: CASGSNSASIYNEQFF. The CDR3 coding sequence is TGTGCCAGCGGGAGTAATAGCGCTTCCATCTACAATGAGCAGTTCTTC.

The J gene is TRBJ2-7, the V gene TRBV6-6, with 7 nucleotides matching TRBD2. The CDR3 spans 14 residues. V was pared by 5 bases and J by 2 bases, with 6 bases of the junction left unmatched. The germline CDR1 and CDR2 sequences are MNHNY and SVGAGI (reference sequence). In DNA form, the CDR3 reads TGTGCCAGCAGTAACCGGGACTATGCCTACGAGCAGTACTTC. This sequence encodes CASSNRDYAYEQYF.

The chain employs TRBV6-5 and TRBJ2-7, with TRBD1 as a possible D gene (6 bases). The CDR3 is 13 amino acids. CDR1 MNHEY and CDR2 SVGAGI come from the germline V gene. Trimming removed 4 bases at V and 3 bases at J, with 10 bases between. CDR3 in amino acids: CASSLGHDYEQYF. CDR3 bases: TGTGCCAGCAGTTTGGGACACGACTACGAGCAGTACTTC.

This clone appeared once. This chain links TRBV7-2 with TRBJ1-4; 8 nucleotides line up with TRBD1. With V trimmed by 2 bases and J by 5 bases, 10 bases remained unmatched. CDR1 is SGHTA, CDR2 FQGNSA, per germline. The CDR3 is made up of 17 amino acids. The CDR3 loop is CASSLSSTGTGNEKLFF. The CDR3, as DNA: TGTGCCAGCAGCTTATCTAGTACCGGGACAGGAAATGAAAAACTGTTTTTT.

V is TRBV28 and J is TRBJ1-4; D might be TRBD1 (5 bases). V was shortened by 6 bases and J by 7 bases, with 15 bases between the two germline ends. Per germline, CDR1 MDHEN and CDR2 SYDVKM. This CDR3 is built from 14 residues. CDR3 sequence: CASREPGLSEKLFF. In nucleotides, the CDR3 is TGTGCCAGCAGAGAACCGGGACTAAGTGAAAAACTGTTTTTT.

The chain combines TRBV25-1 with TRBJ2-7, with TRBD1 matching over 11 bases. CDR1 and CDR2 (germline): MGHDK, SYGVNS. The CDR3 is 13 residues long. The trim removed 9 bases at V and 2 bases at J, leaving 3 bases unmatched. The CDR3 region is CARRDRGAYEQYF. CDR3 nucleotide sequence: TGTGCCAGGAGGGACAGGGGGGCCTACGAGCAGTACTTC.

Points on this clone: The sample contains more than one DNA sequence encoding this CDR3. The V gene is TRBV18, the J gene TRBJ2-7; TRBD2 might be the D (5 bases). This CDR3 is built from 13 residues. The germline V gene has CDR1 KGHSH and CDR2 LQKENI. Trimming removed 1 base from V and 5 bases from J, with 9 bases in between. In DNA, the CDR3 is TGTGCCAGCTCACCACGGACCGGGGACGAGCAGTACTTC. Its protein is CASSPRTGDEQYF.

This rearrangement joins TRBV7-8 to TRBJ2-7; 7 bases are shared with TRBD2. The CDR3 runs 16 residues. The V gene end was trimmed by 4 bases and the J gene end by 1 base; junction bases not matched to a gene: 10. The germline CDR1 and CDR2 sequences are SGHVS and FQNEAQ. Here the CDR3 reads CASSSMSREASYEQYF. The DNA for the CDR3 is TGTGCCAGCAGCTCTATGTCTCGGGAGGCATCCTACGAGCAGTACTTC. The full variable domain, its missing parts supplied by reference TRBV7-8 and TRBJ2-7, is GAGVSQSPRYKVAKRGQDVALRCDPISGHVSLFWYQQALGQGPEFLTYFQNEAQLDKSGLPSDRFFAERPEGSVSTLKIQRTQQEDSAVYLCASSSMSREASYEQYFGPGTRLTVT.

The rearrangement links TRBV6-2 or TRBV6-3 to TRBJ2-7; D unresolved. The V end was cut by 0 bases, the J end by 3 bases, with 12 bases between. CDR1 is MNHEY, CDR2 SVGEGT, per germline. This CDR3 region has 15 residues. CDR3 DNA: TGTGCCAGCAGTTACTCGAGTAGAAACTTCTACGAGCAGTACTTC. Translating gives CASSYSSRNFYEQYF.

This chain links TRBV6-5 with TRBJ1-2, with 9 bases lining up with TRBD1. The length of the CDR3 is 13 residues. The germline V gene has CDR1 MNHEY and CDR2 SVGAGI. V was clipped by 6 bases and J by 3 bases; unmatched bases: 2. The CDR3 here is CASSGTGYYGYTF. Written as DNA, the CDR3 is TGTGCCAGCAGCGGGACAGGGTACTATGGCTACACCTTC.

This rearrangement joins TRBV6-5 to TRBJ2-7; 10 nucleotides align to TRBD1. V gave up 4 bases and J gave up 7 bases; unmatched junction bases: 10. This CDR3 has 15 amino acids. Germline-derived CDR1 and CDR2 are MNHEY and SVGAGI. The CDR3 DNA sequence: TGTGCCAGCAGTTCCTCGACAGGGGGCTTCGGAGAGCAGTACTTC. Protein sequence: CASSSSTGGFGEQYF.

This chain links TRBV28 with TRBJ1-2, with D perhaps TRBD1 (5 bases). V was shortened by 7 bases and J by 7 bases, with 16 bases between the two germline ends. CDR1 is MDHEN and CDR2 is SYDVKM in the germline V gene. The CDR3 has 13 residues. CDR3 amino acids: CASTRGRDSGYTF. The CDR3 DNA reads as TGTGCCAGCACACGGGGAAGGGACTCTGGCTACACCTTC.